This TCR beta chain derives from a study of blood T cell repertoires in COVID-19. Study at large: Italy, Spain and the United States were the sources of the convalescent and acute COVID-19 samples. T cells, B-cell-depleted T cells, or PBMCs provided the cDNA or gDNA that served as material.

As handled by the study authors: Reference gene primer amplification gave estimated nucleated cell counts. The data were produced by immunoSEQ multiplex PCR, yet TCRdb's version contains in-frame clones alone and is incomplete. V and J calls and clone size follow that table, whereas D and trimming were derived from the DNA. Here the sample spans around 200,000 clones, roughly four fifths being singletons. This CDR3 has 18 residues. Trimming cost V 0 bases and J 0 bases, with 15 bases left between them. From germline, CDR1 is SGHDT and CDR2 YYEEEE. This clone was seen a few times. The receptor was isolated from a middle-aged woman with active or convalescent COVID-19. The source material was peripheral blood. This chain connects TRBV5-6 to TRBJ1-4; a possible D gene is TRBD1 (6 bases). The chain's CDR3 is CASSLERDIVATNEKLFF. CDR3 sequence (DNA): TGTGCCAGCAGCTTGGAACGGGACATCGTCGCAACTAATGAAAAACTGTTTTTT.